A single sample is the source of the 23 T cell receptor beta chains below, sequenced in a study of cytomegalovirus exposure and HLA in healthy donors. The study ran its PCR with 60 Vbeta and 13 Jbeta primers. Sequencing was performed with immunoSEQ multiplex PCR; in TCRdb, only in-frame clones are kept and a portion is missing. The sample contains more than 65,000 clones, roughly 79% of which appear only once. Input material: PBMCs. The receptor source for this set is a man aged 18 to 29 in good health and CMV-seropositive.

The J gene is TRBJ2-5, the V gene TRBV6-5; 8 bases map to TRBD1. Germline loops: CDR1 MNHEY, CDR2 SVGAGI. This CDR3 contains 14 residues. J gave up 4 bases and V 7 bases, and 8 bases lay outside the gene matches. CDR3 in DNA: TGTGCCAGCACCCAGACAGGGGTACGAGAGACCCAGTACTTC. Residues: CASTQTGVRETQYF.

The table lists this clone with a count of one. The chain uses TRBV28 and TRBJ2-7, with D possibly being TRBD2 (5 bases). The CDR3 extends over 13 amino acids. Germline V gives CDR1 MDHEN, CDR2 SYDVKM. Trimming stripped 2 bases from V and 2 bases from J, with 7 bases between. The CDR3: CASSLAGTYEQYF. For the CDR3, the DNA is TGTGCCAGCAGTTTAGCGGGTACCTACGAGCAGTACTTC.

The V gene is TRBV6-1, the J gene TRBJ2-1; TRBD1 aligns across 8 bases. CDR1 is MNHNS, CDR2 SASEGT, per germline. Trimming cost V 10 bases and J 8 bases; bases outside gene matches: 4. There are 11 residues in the CDR3. The CDR3 spells CATGQGDEQFF. The CDR3 DNA follows: TGTGCCACCGGACAGGGCGATGAGCAGTTCTTC.

The V and J genes are TRBV10-3 and TRBJ1-5; 8 bases line up with TRBD1. CDR3 length equals 16 residues. J lost 3 bases, V lost 1 base, and 5 bases had no gene match. Germline CDR1 and CDR2: ENHRY and SYGVKD. CDR3 loop: CAISEWGQADNQPQHF. The CDR3 DNA reads as TGTGCCATCAGTGAGTGGGGACAGGCCGACAATCAGCCCCAGCATTTT.

V gene TRBV14 combines with J gene TRBJ1-1, with D unresolved. Between the trimmed V and J ends, which lost 2 bases and 6 bases, there was a span of 13 bases. Per germline, CDR1 SGHDN and CDR2 FVKESK. CDR3 length: 14 residues. CDR3 in amino acids: CASSQSPGWPEAFF. Here the CDR3 DNA reads TGTGCCAGCAGCCAATCCCCCGGGTGGCCTGAAGCTTTCTTT.

The rearrangement uses TRBV7-6 and TRBJ1-2; D may be TRBD1 (6 bases). The ends were cut back, 5 bases at V and 1 base at J, with 11 bases in the middle. The V gene's germline CDR1 is SGHVS and CDR2 FNYEAQ. This CDR3 region has 14 residues. CDR3: CASSPRGGNYGYTF. CDR3 coding DNA: TGTGCCAGCAGCCCCCGAGGGGGTAACTATGGCTACACCTTC. The full variable domain, its missing parts supplied by reference TRBV7-6 and TRBJ1-2, is GAGVSQSPRYKVTKRGQDVALRCDPISGHVSLYWYRQALGQGPEFLTYFNYEAQQDKSGLPNDRFSAERPEGSISTLTIQRTEQRDSAMYRCASSPRGGNYGYTFGSGTRLTVV.

There are a few counts of this clone. V is TRBV6-5 and J is TRBJ1-4, with TRBD1 identical over 8 bases. The junction had 10 bases not matched to a gene; V was cut back by 5 bases and J by 8 bases. In germline, CDR1 is MNHEY, CDR2 SVGAGI. There are 15 residues in the CDR3. CDR3: CASSTTGGGWEKLFF. The DNA for the CDR3 is TGTGCCAGCAGTACAACAGGGGGAGGTTGGGAAAAACTGTTTTTT.

The rearrangement links TRBV2 to TRBJ2-3; 7 bases map to TRBD1. Germline-derived CDR1 and CDR2 are SNHLY and FYNNEI. V lost 10 bases, J lost 6 bases, and 16 bases stayed unmatched. This CDR3 contains 15 residues. CDR3 protein: CAITQGLEHMDTQYF. The CDR3 DNA sequence: TGTGCCATCACACAGGGGCTCGAACACATGGATACGCAGTATTTT.

This clone has only one observation. The chain combines TRBV29-1 with TRBJ1-1, with D uncertain. Germline loops: CDR1 SQVTM, CDR2 ANQGSEA. The V and J ends lost 2 bases and 5 bases respectively, with 18 bases between them. CDR3 length: 15 residues. The CDR3 sequence is CSVEQAVLVKTEAFF. In nucleotides, the CDR3 is TGCAGCGTTGAACAGGCAGTCCTGGTCAAAACTGAAGCTTTCTTT.

J is TRBJ2-7 and V is TRBV29-1; 7 nucleotides line up with TRBD2. V lost 6 bases and J lost 4; bases outside the gene matches: 3. CDR1 is SQVTM and CDR2 is ANQGSEA in the germline V gene. The CDR3 covers 11 residues. The DNA of the CDR3 is TGCAGCGTAGGGACTACTTACGAGCAGTACTTC. Its protein is CSVGTTYEQYF.

In its sample, this clone was seen once. The chain carries TRBV11-2 and TRBJ2-7, with TRBD1 identical over 9 bases. The junction had 4 bases not matched to a gene; V was cut back by 4 bases and J by 3 bases. The CDR3 runs to 14 residues. CDR1 SGHAT and CDR2 FQNNGV come from the germline V gene. The CDR3 bases are TGTGCCAGCAGCTCCCGGACAGGGGACTACGAGCAGTACTTC. Translation gives CASSSRTGDYEQYF.

The rearrangement links TRBV9 to TRBJ2-7; D might be TRBD2 (5 bases). V lost 2 bases to trimming and J lost 5 bases, with 11 bases between them. CDR1 is SGDLS and CDR2 is YYNGEE in the germline V gene. This CDR3 has 13 residues. The CDR3 region has the DNA TGTGCCAGCAGCGTCGGGCTAGCCCACGAGCAGTACTTC. Translation gives CASSVGLAHEQYF.

The chain recombines TRBV4-2 with TRBJ1-1; possible D gene TRBD1, 5 bases. Germline V lookup: CDR1 LGHNA, CDR2 YNFKEQ. Deletions cut 0 bases from V and 6 bases from J, with 11 bases between. The CDR3 is made up of 14 amino acids. CDR3 sequence reads: CASSQDGGGPEAFF. For the CDR3, the DNA is TGTGCCAGCAGCCAAGACGGGGGTGGGCCTGAAGCTTTCTTT.

This clone appeared a few times. V is TRBV5-1 and J is TRBJ2-1, with a tentative D call TRBD2 (6 bases). The length of the CDR3 is 13 residues. V lost 4 bases, J lost 4 bases, and 9 bases lay in between. The V gene's germline CDR1 is SGHRS and CDR2 YFSETQ. CDR3 residues: CASSAGRYNEQFF. Written as DNA, the CDR3 is TGCGCCAGCAGCGCGGGGAGGTACAATGAGCAGTTCTTC.

The chain couples TRBV28 to TRBJ1-1; 7 nucleotides align to TRBD1. The V gene's germline CDR1 is MDHEN and CDR2 SYDVKM. This CDR3 has 16 residues. V was pared by 3 bases and J by 0 bases, with 7 bases of the junction left unmatched. The CDR3 bases are TGTGCCAGCAGTTTCTCCCTGGACAGGATGAACACTGAAGCTTTCTTT. Protein: CASSFSLDRMNTEAFF.

The rearrangement uses TRBV5-6 and TRBJ2-1; a possible D gene is TRBD2 (6 bases). CDR1 and CDR2 (germline): SGHDT, YYEEEE. This CDR3 has 14 amino acids. Trimming pared 0 bases from V and 6 bases from J, leaving 10 bases between. The CDR3 is CASSLGLVPNEQFF. The CDR3 bases are TGTGCCAGCAGCTTGGGACTAGTTCCCAATGAGCAGTTCTTC.

The chain recombines TRBV9 with TRBJ2-3; 9 bases are a match to TRBD2. The CDR3 covers 13 residues. CDR1 is SGDLS, CDR2 YYNGEE, per germline. V was clipped by 3 bases and J by 9 bases; unmatched bases: 5. The CDR3 spells CASSGPGLATQYF. In nucleotides, the CDR3 is TGTGCCAGCAGCGGACCGGGACTAGCAACGCAGTATTTT.

The V gene is TRBV11-3, the J gene TRBJ2-7; TRBD1 matches at 7 bases. The CDR3 contains 18 residues. The trim removed 1 base at V and 4 bases at J, leaving 16 bases unmatched. Germline assignment: CDR1 SGHNT and CDR2 YENEEA. CDR3 nucleotides: TGTGCCAGCAGCTTAGTTTTAAGGGTGTGGGACAGTGATTACGAGCAGTACTTC. Translation gives CASSLVLRVWDSDYEQYF.

The chain joins TRBV7-8 to TRBJ1-5; TRBD1 matches at 7 bases. This CDR3 spans 15 amino acids. Germline lookup yields CDR1 SGHVS and CDR2 FQNEAQ. After removal of 4 bases from V and 10 bases from J, the junction contained 13 bases not matched to a gene. CDR3 protein: CASSSRQGAISPQHF. Here the CDR3 DNA reads TGTGCCAGCAGCTCAAGACAGGGAGCCATCAGCCCCCAGCATTTT.

The chain joins TRBV10-3 to TRBJ2-7; D perhaps matches TRBD1 (6 bases). Trimming removed 0 bases at V and 5 bases at J, with 11 bases between. The CDR3 covers 14 residues. In germline, CDR1 is ENHRY, CDR2 SYGVKD. CDR3 sequence reads: CAISESGRGNEQYF. The CDR3 coding sequence is TGTGCCATCAGTGAGTCTGGCAGGGGAAACGAGCAGTACTTC.

The V and J genes are TRBV7-8 and TRBJ1-1; tentative D call: TRBD1 (5 bases). Deletions cut 1 base from V and 2 bases from J, with 11 bases between. This CDR3 contains 15 residues. Germline V gene sequence: CDR1 SGHVS, CDR2 FQNEAQ. CDR3 amino acids: CASSLEGTGNTEAFF. Here the CDR3 DNA reads TGTGCCAGCAGCTTAGAGGGCACAGGTAACACTGAAGCTTTCTTT.

This chain links TRBV2 with TRBJ2-2; D perhaps matches TRBD2 (6 bases). The CDR3 is made up of 15 amino acids. Germline assignment: CDR1 SNHLY and CDR2 FYNNEI. V was trimmed by 4 bases and J by 5 bases, leaving 14 bases between them. The CDR3 region is CASSVYGSSTGELFF. The CDR3 DNA sequence: TGTGCCAGCAGTGTATACGGGAGTAGTACCGGGGAGCTGTTTTTT.

This sequence joins TRBV2 and TRBJ1-4; D perhaps matches TRBD1 (5 bases). The V end was cut by 6 bases, the J end by 0 bases, with 14 bases between. The CDR3 has 16 residues. The germline gives CDR1 SNHLY, CDR2 FYNNEI. The CDR3 spells CASSSDRTSTNEKLFF. CDR3 in DNA: TGTGCCAGCAGCTCCGACAGAACGTCAACTAATGAAAAACTGTTTTTT. Full variable domain (outside the CDR3, taken from reference TRBV2 and TRBJ1-4): EPEVTQTPSHQVTQMGQEVILRCVPISNHLYFYWYRQILGQKVEFLVSFYNNEISEKSEIFDDQFSVERPDGSNFTLKIRSTKLEDSAMYFCASSSDRTSTNEKLFFGSGTQLSVL.